The sequence of this T cell receptor (beta chain) was determined in a study of cytomegalovirus exposure and HLA in healthy donors. Study-level background: The Caucasian-associated ancestry cluster contained 65% to 85% of the approximately 400 genotyped donors.

Comments on this clone: Its specificity is not known.

The study, taken as a whole, reports: In an earlier analysis, productive rearrangement rates for most beta V segments clustered near 90% or 30%.

The PCR employed 60 Vbeta primers together with 13 Jbeta primers. Profiling relied on immunoSEQ multiplex PCR, and the TCRdb table lists in-frame clones only, not all of them. This table holds 25,000 to 30,000 clones, under 70% found once. This CDR3 has 13 residues. CDR1 LNHDA and CDR2 SQIVND come from the germline V gene (reference sequence). V shed 3 bases and J 10 bases; nucleotides not matched to a gene: 7. V gene TRBV19 combines with J gene TRBJ1-1; TRBD1 matches at 8 bases. Sequencing was carried out using PBMCs. The clonotype originates from a woman between 50 and 59 years old in good health and CMV-seronegative. The CDR3: CASSIGQGLIAFF. In nucleotides, the CDR3 is TGTGCCAGTAGTATTGGACAGGGACTAATAGCTTTCTTT.